A single sample is the source of the 9 T cell receptor beta chains below, sequenced in a study of human CD4 T cells and Enterobacteriaceae. All CD4+ cells other than CD45RA+CCR7+CD95- naive cells were sorted as memory, over 95% pure. Clones were read by immunoSEQ multiplex PCR, and TCRdb kept only the in-frame ones, dropping some. The sample yields some 30,000 clones, approximately 82% seen once. Material for sequencing was memory CD4+ T cells from blood. The receptors stem from a human donor in good health.

This clone was detected a few times. This chain links TRBV7-2 with TRBJ1-2; D not resolved. Germline V CDR1 and CDR2: SGHTA, FQGNSA. Between the trimmed V and J ends, which lost 4 bases and 0 bases, there was a span of 9 bases. The CDR3 has 14 residues. The CDR3 sequence: CASSSGSSNYGYTF. The CDR3 nucleotides are TGTGCCAGCAGCTCGGGGAGTTCTAACTATGGCTACACCTTC. The variable domain in full, completed from reference TRBV7-2 and TRBJ1-2, reads GAGVSQSPSNKVTEKGKDVELRCDPISGHTALYWYRQSLGQGLEFLIYFQGNSAPDKSGLPSDRFSAERTGGSVSTLTIQRTQQEDSAVYLCASSSGSSNYGYTFGSGTRLTVV.

This chain connects TRBV19 to TRBJ1-3, with 8 bases lining up with TRBD1. Trimming removed 6 bases from V and 4 bases from J; junction bases left unmatched: 8. Per the germline V gene, CDR1 is LNHDA and CDR2 is SQIVND (reference sequence). The CDR3 extends over 15 amino acids. CDR3 sequence: CASSPDRAVGNTIYF. The CDR3 DNA follows: TGTGCCAGTAGCCCGGACAGGGCGGTGGGAAACACCATATATTTT.

This sequence joins TRBV29-1 and TRBJ2-2, with 9 bases fitting TRBD1. Germline V CDR1 and CDR2: SQVTM, ANQGSEA. The junction had 7 bases not matched to a gene; V was cut back by 5 bases and J by 6 bases. The CDR3 loop spans 14 amino acids. CDR3 DNA: TGCAGCGTTCCGGGACAGGGCCCGGCCGGGGAGCTGTTTTTT. Its protein product is CSVPGQGPAGELFF.

The chain carries TRBV7-3 and TRBJ2-3, with TRBD2 matching over 7 bases. Per the germline V gene, CDR1 is SGHTA and CDR2 is FQGTGA. This CDR3 region has 12 residues. Trimming took 6 bases from V and 5 from J; bases not matched to a gene: 2. The chain's CDR3 is CASSKRGDTQYF. The CDR3 DNA is TGTGCCAGCAGTAAGCGGGGAGATACGCAGTATTTT. Looking up the rest from reference TRBV7-3 and TRBJ2-3 gives the full variable domain: GAGVSQTPSNKVTEKGKYVELRCDPISGHTALYWYRQSLGQGPEFLIYFQGTGAADDSGLPNDRFFAVRPEGSVSTLKIQRTERGDSAVYLCASSKRGDTQYFGPGTRLTVL.

CDR3 DNA sequence: TGTGCCAGCAGGCGACAGCTCCAAGAGACCCAGTACTTC. Protein sequence: CASRRQLQETQYF. The chain has TRBV27 and TRBJ2-5; possibly TRBD1 for D (5 bases). The V and J ends lost 6 bases and 1 base respectively, with 9 bases between them. Germline V lookup: CDR1 MNHEY, CDR2 SMNVEV (reference sequence). This CDR3 has 13 amino acids.

The chain is built from TRBV9 and TRBJ1-3, with D possibly being TRBD1 (6 bases). Trimming left V 0 bases short and J 4 bases short, with 17 bases between. Per germline, CDR1 SGDLS and CDR2 YYNGEE. The CDR3 is made up of 17 amino acids. CDR3 sequence: CASSVVQDGGAGNTIYF. CDR3 bases: TGTGCCAGCAGCGTAGTCCAGGATGGGGGCGCGGGAAACACCATATATTTT.

The chain couples TRBV29-1 to TRBJ1-2; possible D gene TRBD1, 6 bases. CDR1 SQVTM and CDR2 ANQGSEA come from the germline V gene. V lost 4 bases to trimming and J lost 4 bases, with 19 bases between them. This CDR3 is built from 15 residues. Here the CDR3 reads CSVGGGTNLRYGYTF. The CDR3 nucleotides are TGCAGCGTTGGGGGGGGCACGAACCTGCGCTATGGCTACACCTTC.

DNA for the CDR3: TGTGCCAGCAGTGACGGCCAGGGTCATGAAAAACTGTTTTTT. Translated, it gives CASSDGQGHEKLFF. V gene TRBV6-1 combines with J gene TRBJ1-4, with a tentative D call TRBD1 (5 bases). With 3 bases removed from V and 6 bases from J, the gap between germline ends came to 11 bases. The CDR3 extends over 14 amino acids. Germline V gene data show CDR1 as MNHNS and CDR2 as SASEGT.

The chain uses TRBV4-1 and TRBJ1-4; tentative D call: TRBD1 (6 bases). V dropped 4 bases and J dropped 0 bases, with 18 bases sitting between them. The CDR3 sequence is 18 residues long. CDR1 is MGHRA and CDR2 is YSYEKL in the germline V gene. The CDR3 protein is CASSRSDSLLATNEKLFF. The CDR3 region has the DNA TGCGCCAGCAGCCGATCGGACAGTCTCCTAGCAACTAATGAAAAACTGTTTTTT.